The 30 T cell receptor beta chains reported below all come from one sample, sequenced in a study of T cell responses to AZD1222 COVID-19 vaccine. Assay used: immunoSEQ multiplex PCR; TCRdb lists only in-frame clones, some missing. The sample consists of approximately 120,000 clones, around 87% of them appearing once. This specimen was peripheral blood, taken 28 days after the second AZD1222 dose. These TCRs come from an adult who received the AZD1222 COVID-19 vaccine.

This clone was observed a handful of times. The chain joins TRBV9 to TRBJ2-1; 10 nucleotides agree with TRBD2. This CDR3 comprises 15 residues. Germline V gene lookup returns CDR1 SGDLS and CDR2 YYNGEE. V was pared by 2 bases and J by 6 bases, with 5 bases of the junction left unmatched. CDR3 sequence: CASSVIAGGPNEQFF. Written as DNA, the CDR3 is TGTGCCAGCAGCGTGATAGCGGGAGGACCCAATGAGCAGTTCTTC.

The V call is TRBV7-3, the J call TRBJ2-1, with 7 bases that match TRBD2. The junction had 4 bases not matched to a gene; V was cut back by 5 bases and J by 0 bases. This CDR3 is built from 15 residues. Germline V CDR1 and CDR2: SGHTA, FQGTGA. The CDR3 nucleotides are TGTGCCAGCAGCCGGGGCGGGAGCTCCTACAATGAGCAGTTCTTC. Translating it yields CASSRGGSSYNEQFF.

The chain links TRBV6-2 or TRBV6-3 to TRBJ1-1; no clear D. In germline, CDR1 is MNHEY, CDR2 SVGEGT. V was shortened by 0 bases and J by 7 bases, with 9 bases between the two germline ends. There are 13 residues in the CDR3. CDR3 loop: CASSYSNGREAFF. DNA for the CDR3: TGTGCCAGCAGTTACTCGAACGGACGTGAAGCTTTCTTT.

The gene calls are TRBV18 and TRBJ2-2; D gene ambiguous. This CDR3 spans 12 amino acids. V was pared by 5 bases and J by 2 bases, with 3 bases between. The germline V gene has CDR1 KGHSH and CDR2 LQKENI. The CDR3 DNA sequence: TGTGCCAGCTCATCAAACACCGGGGAGCTGTTTTTT. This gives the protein CASSSNTGELFF.

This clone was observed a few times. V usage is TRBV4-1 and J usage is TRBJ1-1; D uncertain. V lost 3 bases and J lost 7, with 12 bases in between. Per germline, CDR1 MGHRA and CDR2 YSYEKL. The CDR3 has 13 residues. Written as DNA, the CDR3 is TGCGCCAGCAGCCATATAAGGACGGGTGAAGCTTTCTTT. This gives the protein CASSHIRTGEAFF.

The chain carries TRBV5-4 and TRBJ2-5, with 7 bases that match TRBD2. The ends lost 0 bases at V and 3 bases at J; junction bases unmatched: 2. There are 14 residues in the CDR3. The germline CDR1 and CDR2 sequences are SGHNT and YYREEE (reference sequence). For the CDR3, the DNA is TGTGCCAGCAGCTTGGTGGGGGGGGAAGAGACCCAGTACTTC. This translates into CASSLVGGEETQYF.

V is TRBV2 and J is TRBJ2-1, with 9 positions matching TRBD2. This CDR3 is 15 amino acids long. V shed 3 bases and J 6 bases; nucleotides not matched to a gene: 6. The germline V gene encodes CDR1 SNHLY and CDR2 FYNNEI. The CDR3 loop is CASSELGLASNEQFF. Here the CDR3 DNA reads TGTGCCAGCAGTGAGTTGGGACTAGCTTCCAATGAGCAGTTCTTC.

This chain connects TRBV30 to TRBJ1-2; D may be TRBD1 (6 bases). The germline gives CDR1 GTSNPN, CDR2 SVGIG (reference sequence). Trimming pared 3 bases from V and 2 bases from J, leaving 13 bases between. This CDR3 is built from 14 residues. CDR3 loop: CAWRLGHSNYGYTF. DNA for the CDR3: TGTGCCTGGAGATTGGGACACTCGAACTATGGCTACACCTTC.

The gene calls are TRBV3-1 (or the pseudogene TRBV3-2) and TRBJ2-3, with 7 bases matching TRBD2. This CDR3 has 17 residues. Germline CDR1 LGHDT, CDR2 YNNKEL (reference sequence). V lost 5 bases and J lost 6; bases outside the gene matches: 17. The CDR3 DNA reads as TGTGCCAGCAGCGCGGGGGACCTAGACCTGTATATGGATACGCAGTATTTT. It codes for CASSAGDLDLYMDTQYF.

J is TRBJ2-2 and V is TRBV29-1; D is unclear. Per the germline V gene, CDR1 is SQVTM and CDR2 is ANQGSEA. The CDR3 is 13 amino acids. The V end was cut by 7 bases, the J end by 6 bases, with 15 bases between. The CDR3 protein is CSGAPGAAGELFF. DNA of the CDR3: TGCAGCGGGGCCCCCGGCGCGGCCGGGGAGCTGTTTTTT.

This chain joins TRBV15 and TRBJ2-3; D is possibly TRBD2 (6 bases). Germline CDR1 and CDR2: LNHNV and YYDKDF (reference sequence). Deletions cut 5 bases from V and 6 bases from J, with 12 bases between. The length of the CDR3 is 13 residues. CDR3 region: CATSGGLGDTQYF. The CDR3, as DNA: TGTGCCACCAGCGGAGGGCTAGGGGATACGCAGTATTTT.

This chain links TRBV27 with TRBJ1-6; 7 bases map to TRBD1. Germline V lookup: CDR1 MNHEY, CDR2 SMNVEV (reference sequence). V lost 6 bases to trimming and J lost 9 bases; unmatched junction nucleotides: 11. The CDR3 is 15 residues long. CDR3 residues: CASSLLGGGGSPLHF. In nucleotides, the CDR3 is TGTGCCAGCAGCCTGCTTGGAGGGGGCGGTTCACCCCTCCACTTT.

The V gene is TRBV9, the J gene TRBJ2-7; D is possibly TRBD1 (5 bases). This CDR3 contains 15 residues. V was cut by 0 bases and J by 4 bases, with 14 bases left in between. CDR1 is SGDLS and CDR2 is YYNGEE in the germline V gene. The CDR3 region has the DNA TGTGCCAGCAGCGTAGAAGTGAAGGGGCGATACGAGCAGTACTTC. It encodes CASSVEVKGRYEQYF.

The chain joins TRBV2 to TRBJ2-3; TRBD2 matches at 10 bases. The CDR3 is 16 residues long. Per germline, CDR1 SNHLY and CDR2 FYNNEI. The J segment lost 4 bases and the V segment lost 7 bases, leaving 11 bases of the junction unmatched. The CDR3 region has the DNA TGTGCCAGCACTTTGGAGCGGGAGGGCCGCGCAGATACGCAGTATTTT. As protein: CASTLEREGRADTQYF.

CDR3 loop: CATGQGNNEQFF. CDR3 DNA sequence: TGTGCCACCGGTCAGGGAAACAATGAGCAGTTCTTC. The rearrangement links TRBV24-1 to TRBJ2-1; possibly TRBD1 for D (5 bases). The germline V gene encodes CDR1 KGHDR and CDR2 SFDVKD. V was trimmed by 9 bases and J by 5 bases, leaving 10 bases between them. The CDR3 runs to 12 residues.

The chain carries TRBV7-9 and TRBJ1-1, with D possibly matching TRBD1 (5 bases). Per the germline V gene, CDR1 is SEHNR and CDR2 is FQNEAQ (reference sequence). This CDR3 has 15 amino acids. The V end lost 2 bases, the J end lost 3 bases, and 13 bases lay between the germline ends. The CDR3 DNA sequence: TGTGCCAGCAGCTTACCAAGGACACTCCACACTGAAGCTTTCTTT. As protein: CASSLPRTLHTEAFF. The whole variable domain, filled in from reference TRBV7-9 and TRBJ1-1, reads DTGVSQNPRHKITKRGQNVTFRCDPISEHNRLYWYRQTLGQGPEFLTYFQNEAQLEKSRLLSDRFSAERPKGSFSTLEIQRTEQGDSAMYLCASSLPRTLHTEAFFGQGTRLTVV.

DNA for the CDR3: TGTGCCAGCAGTTTAGGACAGGGTAGCTACACCTTC. It is translated as CASSLGQGSYTF. This chain joins TRBV27 and TRBJ1-2; TRBD1 matches at 8 bases. CDR1 is MNHEY and CDR2 is SMNVEV in the germline V gene (reference sequence). The CDR3 extends over 12 amino acids. With V trimmed by 2 bases and J by 9 bases, 2 bases remained unmatched.

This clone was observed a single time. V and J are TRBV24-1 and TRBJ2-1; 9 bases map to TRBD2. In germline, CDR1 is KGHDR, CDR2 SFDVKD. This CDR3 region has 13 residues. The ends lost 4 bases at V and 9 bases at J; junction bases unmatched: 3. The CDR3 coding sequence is TGTGCCACCAGTGACCCGGGACTAGCTGAGCAGTTCTTC. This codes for CATSDPGLAEQFF.

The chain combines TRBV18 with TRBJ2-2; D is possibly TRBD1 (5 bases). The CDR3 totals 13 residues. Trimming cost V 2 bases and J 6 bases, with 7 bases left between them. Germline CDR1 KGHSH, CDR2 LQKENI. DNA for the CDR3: TGTGCCAGCTCACCAGCAGGGTCCGGGGAGCTGTTTTTT. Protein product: CASSPAGSGELFF.

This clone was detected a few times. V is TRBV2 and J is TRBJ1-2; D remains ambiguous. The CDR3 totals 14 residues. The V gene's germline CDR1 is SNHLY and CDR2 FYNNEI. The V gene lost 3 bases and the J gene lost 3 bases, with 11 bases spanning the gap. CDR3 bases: TGTGCCAGCAGTGAGCTAGGACTATACTATGGCTACACCTTC. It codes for CASSELGLYYGYTF.

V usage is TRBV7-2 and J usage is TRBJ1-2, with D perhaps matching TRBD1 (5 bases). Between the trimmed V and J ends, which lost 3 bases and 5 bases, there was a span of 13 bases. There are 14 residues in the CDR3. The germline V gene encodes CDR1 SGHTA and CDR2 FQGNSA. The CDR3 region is CASSFSGGVYGYTF. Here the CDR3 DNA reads TGTGCCAGCAGCTTCTCCGGGGGGGTATATGGCTACACCTTC.

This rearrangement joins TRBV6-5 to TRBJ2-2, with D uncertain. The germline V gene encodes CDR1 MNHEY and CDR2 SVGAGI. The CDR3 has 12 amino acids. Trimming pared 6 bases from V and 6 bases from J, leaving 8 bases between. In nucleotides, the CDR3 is TGTGCCAGCAGAGGGTTACCCGGGGAGCTGTTTTTT. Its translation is CASRGLPGELFF.

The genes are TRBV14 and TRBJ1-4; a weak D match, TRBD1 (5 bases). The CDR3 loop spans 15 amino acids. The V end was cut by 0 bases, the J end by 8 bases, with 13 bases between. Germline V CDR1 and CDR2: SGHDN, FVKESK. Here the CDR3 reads CASSQDVGAGEKLFF. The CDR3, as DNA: TGTGCCAGCAGCCAAGATGTCGGGGCAGGGGAAAAACTGTTTTTT. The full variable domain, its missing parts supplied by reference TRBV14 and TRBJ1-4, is EAGVTQFPSHSVIEKGQTVTLRCDPISGHDNLYWYRRVMGKEIKFLLHFVKESKQDESGMPNNRFLAERTGGTYSTLKVQPAELEDSGVYFCASSQDVGAGEKLFFGSGTQLSVL.

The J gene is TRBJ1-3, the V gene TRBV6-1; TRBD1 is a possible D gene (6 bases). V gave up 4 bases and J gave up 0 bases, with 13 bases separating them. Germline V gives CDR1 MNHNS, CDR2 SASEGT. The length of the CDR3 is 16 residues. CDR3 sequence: CASSARQANSGNTIYF. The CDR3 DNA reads TGTGCCAGCAGTGCACGACAGGCTAACTCTGGAAACACCATATATTTT.

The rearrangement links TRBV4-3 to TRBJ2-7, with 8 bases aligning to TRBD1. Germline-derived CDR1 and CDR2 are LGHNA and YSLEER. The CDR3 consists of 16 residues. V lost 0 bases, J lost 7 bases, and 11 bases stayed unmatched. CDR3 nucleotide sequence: TGCGCCAGCAGCCAAGATCGGACAGGGTTGCTACGAGAGCAGTACTTC. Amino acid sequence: CASSQDRTGLLREQYF.

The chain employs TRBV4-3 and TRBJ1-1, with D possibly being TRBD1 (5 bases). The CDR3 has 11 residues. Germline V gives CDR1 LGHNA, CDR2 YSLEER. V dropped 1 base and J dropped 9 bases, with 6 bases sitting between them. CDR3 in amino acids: CASSQGQKAFF. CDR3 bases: TGCGCCAGCAGCCAAGGACAGAAAGCTTTCTTT.

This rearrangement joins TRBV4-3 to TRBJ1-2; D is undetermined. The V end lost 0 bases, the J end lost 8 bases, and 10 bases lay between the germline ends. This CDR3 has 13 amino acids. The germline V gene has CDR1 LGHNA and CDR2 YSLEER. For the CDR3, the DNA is TGCGCCAGCAGCCAAGATTGGACGAAAGGCTACACCTTC. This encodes CASSQDWTKGYTF.

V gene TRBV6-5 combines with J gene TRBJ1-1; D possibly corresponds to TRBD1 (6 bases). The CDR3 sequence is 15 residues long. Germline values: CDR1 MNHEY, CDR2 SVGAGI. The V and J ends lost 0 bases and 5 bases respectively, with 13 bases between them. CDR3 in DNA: TGTGCCAGCAGTTACTCGACTCGGGGGCTGACTGAAGCTTTCTTT. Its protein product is CASSYSTRGLTEAFF.

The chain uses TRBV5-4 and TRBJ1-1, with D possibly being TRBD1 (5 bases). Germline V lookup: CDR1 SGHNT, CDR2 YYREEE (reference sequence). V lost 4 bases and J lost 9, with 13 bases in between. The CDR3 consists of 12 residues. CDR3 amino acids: CASSTGGDQAFF. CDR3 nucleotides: TGTGCCAGCAGCACTGGGGGGGATCAAGCTTTCTTT.

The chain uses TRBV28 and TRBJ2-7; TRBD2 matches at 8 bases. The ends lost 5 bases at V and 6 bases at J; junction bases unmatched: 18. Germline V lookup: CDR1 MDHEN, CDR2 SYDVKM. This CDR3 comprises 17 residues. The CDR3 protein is CASSPTHTSGPRGEQYF. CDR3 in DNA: TGTGCCAGCAGTCCCACCCATACTAGCGGCCCCCGAGGCGAGCAGTACTTC.